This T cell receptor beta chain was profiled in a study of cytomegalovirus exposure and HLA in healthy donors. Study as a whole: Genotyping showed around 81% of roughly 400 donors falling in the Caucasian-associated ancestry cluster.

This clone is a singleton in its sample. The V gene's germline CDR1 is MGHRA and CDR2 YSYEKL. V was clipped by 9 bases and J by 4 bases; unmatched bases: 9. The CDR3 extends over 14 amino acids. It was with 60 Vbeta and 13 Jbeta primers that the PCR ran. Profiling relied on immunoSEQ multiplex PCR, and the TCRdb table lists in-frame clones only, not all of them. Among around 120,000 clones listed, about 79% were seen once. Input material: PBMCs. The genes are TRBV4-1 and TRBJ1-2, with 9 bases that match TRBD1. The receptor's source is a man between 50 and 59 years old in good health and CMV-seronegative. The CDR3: CARYKKQGAYGYTF. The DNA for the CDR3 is TGCGCCAGATACAAAAAACAGGGGGCCTATGGCTACACCTTC.